Listed here are 3 T cell receptor beta chains from one sample, sequenced in a study of monozygotic twins with inflammatory bowel disease. Reanalyzing the 5' RACE reads, TCRdb keeps one entry per CDR3 protein, without DNA. The sample table sets out under 350,000 distinct CDR3 sequences. The sample was blood. These TCRs come from a human donor with ulcerative colitis or Crohn's disease, or a healthy co-twin of an affected twin (not recorded which).

The chain links TRBV20-1 to TRBJ2-3; TCRdb calls TRBD1, which cannot be checked without DNA. CDR3 length: 14 amino acids. CDR1 and CDR2 (germline): DFQATT, SNEGSKA (reference sequence). The CDR3 reads CSATTGGLTDTQYF.

The V call is TRBV24-1, the J call TRBJ1-5; no DNA is available, so the TRBD1 call from TCRdb remains unchecked. The CDR3 is 16 amino acids. The germline V gene encodes CDR1 KGHDR and CDR2 SFDVKD. This CDR3 reads CATSDGGTGPNQPRHF.

CDR3 protein: CASRPTSGRGNEQFF. The chain couples TRBV6-1 to TRBJ2-1; the D call from TCRdb, TRBD2, cannot be confirmed without DNA. Germline V gene data show CDR1 as MNHNS and CDR2 as SASEGT. The CDR3 is 15 amino acids.